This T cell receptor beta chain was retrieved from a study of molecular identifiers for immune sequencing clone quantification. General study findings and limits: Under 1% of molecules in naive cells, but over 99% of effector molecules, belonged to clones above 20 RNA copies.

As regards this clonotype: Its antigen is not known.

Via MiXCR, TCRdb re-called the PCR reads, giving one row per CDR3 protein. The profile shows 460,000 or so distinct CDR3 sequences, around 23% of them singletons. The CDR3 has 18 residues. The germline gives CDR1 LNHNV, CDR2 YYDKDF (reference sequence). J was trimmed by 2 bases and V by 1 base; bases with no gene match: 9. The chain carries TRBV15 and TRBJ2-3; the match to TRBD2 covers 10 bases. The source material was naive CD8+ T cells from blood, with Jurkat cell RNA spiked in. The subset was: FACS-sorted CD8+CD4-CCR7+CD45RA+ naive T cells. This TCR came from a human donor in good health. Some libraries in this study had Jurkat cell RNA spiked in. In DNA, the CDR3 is TGTGCCACCAGCAGAGCTAGGCAGCGGGGGGGCCTCACAGATACGCAGTATTTT. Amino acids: CATSRARQRGGLTDTQYF.